One sample yielded the 23 T cell receptor beta chains listed below, sequenced in a study of OX40 agonist ivuxolimab in advanced cancers. Sequencing used immunoSEQ multiplex PCR; TCRdb keeps in-frame clones, though not all of them. Seen here are more than 9,000 clones, approximately 69% observed once, and the top ten hold 12%. This material consisted of CD4+ or CD8+ T cells sorted from blood, taken in a trial of the OX40 agonist ivuxolimab. Receptor source: an adult with an advanced solid tumor such as melanoma, head and neck, liver or kidney cancer.

This sequence joins TRBV27 and TRBJ2-1; 8 nucleotides agree with TRBD2. Germline V CDR1 and CDR2: MNHEY, SMNVEV (reference sequence). The length of the CDR3 is 15 residues. With V trimmed by 7 bases and J by 4 bases, 9 bases remained unmatched. CDR3 sequence: CASTLGVAGYNEQFF. CDR3 coding DNA: TGTGCCAGCACCCTTGGGGTAGCGGGGTACAATGAGCAGTTCTTC.

J is TRBJ2-2 and V is TRBV7-3; perhaps TRBD2 as D (6 bases). Deletions cut 3 bases from V and 2 bases from J, with 10 bases between. Germline values: CDR1 SGHTA, CDR2 FQGTGA. This CDR3 is built from 15 residues. Written as DNA, the CDR3 is TGTGCCAGCAGCTTCGGGACTTCTAACACCGGGGAGCTGTTTTTT. Protein: CASSFGTSNTGELFF.

Note on this clone: The junction differs from germline at one of its ends, possibly a read error. This chain links TRBV9 with TRBJ1-3; D not certain. This CDR3 comprises 13 residues. The germline V gene encodes CDR1 SGDLS and CDR2 YYNGEE. CDR3 bases: TGTGCCAGCACCGGCAACATTGGAGACACCATATATTTT. Its protein is CASTGNIGDTIYF.

CDR3 loop: CSVEGQNTGELFF. CDR3 DNA sequence: TGCAGCGTTGAGGGACAGAACACCGGGGAGCTGTTTTTT. This chain connects TRBV29-1 to TRBJ2-2; TRBD1 might be the D (6 bases). V lost 3 bases to trimming and J lost 1 base, with 6 bases between them. Germline assignment: CDR1 SQVTM and CDR2 ANQGSEA. This CDR3 contains 13 residues.

V usage is TRBV19 and J usage is TRBJ2-5, with TRBD1 identical over 10 bases. CDR3 length: 16 amino acids. The V gene end was trimmed by 5 bases and the J gene end by 2 bases; junction bases not matched to a gene: 8. CDR1 LNHDA and CDR2 SQIVND come from the germline V gene (reference sequence). DNA of the CDR3: TGTGCCAGTAGTTCATGGACAGGGGGTCTGCAAGAGACCCAGTACTTC. Its translation: CASSSWTGGLQETQYF.

V and J are TRBV28 and TRBJ2-5; maybe TRBD2 (6 bases). The V end was cut by 7 bases, the J end by 5 bases, with 17 bases between. The CDR3 runs to 14 residues. In germline, CDR1 is MDHEN, CDR2 SYDVKM. CDR3 sequence (DNA): TGTGCCAGCAAACAGCGCGGGAATTGGGAGACCCAGTACTTC. Translating gives CASKQRGNWETQYF.

V usage is TRBV7-8 and J usage is TRBJ2-7, with D hard to call. The CDR3 length is 12 residues. The V and J ends lost 1 base and 5 bases respectively, with 6 bases between them. Germline loops: CDR1 SGHVS, CDR2 FQNEAQ. CDR3 DNA: TGTGCCAGCAGCTTAGATGGACACGAGCAGTACTTC. Translated: CASSLDGHEQYF.

The chain links TRBV28 to TRBJ2-7; 7 positions match TRBD1. V shed 6 bases and J 3 bases; nucleotides not matched to a gene: 5. CDR3 length: 13 amino acids. The germline V gene has CDR1 MDHEN and CDR2 SYDVKM. The CDR3 region is CASSWGQFYEQYF. The CDR3 nucleotides are TGTGCCAGCAGCTGGGGACAGTTCTACGAGCAGTACTTC.

This sequence joins TRBV9 and TRBJ2-2, with D tentatively TRBD2 (6 bases). CDR3 length equals 13 residues. V was trimmed by 0 bases and J by 8 bases, leaving 8 bases between them. Germline values: CDR1 SGDLS, CDR2 YYNGEE. CDR3 protein: CASSVGLEGELFF. For the CDR3, the DNA is TGTGCCAGCAGCGTAGGACTAGAAGGGGAGCTGTTTTTT. Full variable domain (rest looked up from reference TRBV9 and TRBJ2-2): DSGVTQTPKHLITATGQRVTLRCSPRSGDLSVYWYQQSLDQGLQFLIQYYNGEERAKGNILERFSAQQFPDLHSELNLSSLELGDSALYFCASSVGLEGELFFGEGSRLTVL.

Within the sample, this clone is medium-sized. The J gene is TRBJ1-5, the V gene TRBV2; maybe TRBD1 (5 bases). The CDR3 consists of 15 residues. The V and J ends lost 6 bases and 3 bases respectively, with 15 bases between them. Germline V gene data show CDR1 as SNHLY and CDR2 as FYNNEI. CDR3 in DNA: TGTGCCAGCAGCGGGGTAGAGGACAACAATCAGCCCCAGCATTTT. Translating it yields CASSGVEDNNQPQHF.

The genes are TRBV28 and TRBJ2-7, with a possible D match to TRBD1 (6 bases). CDR3 length: 17 residues. CDR1 is MDHEN, CDR2 SYDVKM, per germline. Trimming removed 6 bases from V and 2 bases from J, with 23 bases in between. CDR3 DNA sequence: TGTGCCAGCAGCTACGGTGGAGGACAGTCTAAGGCCTACGAGCAGTACTTC. It encodes CASSYGGGQSKAYEQYF.

This clone was picked up a small number of times. This chain links TRBV11-1 with TRBJ2-7; the D is unclear. Per the germline V gene, CDR1 is SGHAT and CDR2 is FQDESV (reference sequence). Trimming left V 3 bases short and J 0 bases short, with 6 bases between. The CDR3 is 13 amino acids. The CDR3 DNA reads TGTGCCAGCAGCTTGGTGGGCTCCTACGAGCAGTACTTC. Its protein product is CASSLVGSYEQYF.

About this clone itself: It differs at one base from a far larger clone, so likely a read error. The chain uses TRBV5-4 and TRBJ2-4, with D hard to call. Per the germline V gene, CDR1 is SGHNT and CDR2 is YYREEE (reference sequence). The CDR3 is 14 amino acids. The V and J ends lost 4 bases and 7 bases respectively, with 15 bases between them. The CDR3 nucleotides read TGTGCCAGCAGCACCCGGGCAGTGGGGAACATTCAGTACTTC. Amino acids: CASSTRAVGNIQYF.

V usage is TRBV6-6 and J usage is TRBJ2-7, with D perhaps matching TRBD2 (6 bases). CDR3 length equals 16 residues. From germline, CDR1 is MNHNY and CDR2 SVGAGI (reference sequence). With 6 bases removed from V and 2 bases from J, the gap between germline ends came to 20 bases. The CDR3: CASSPMGGIKAYEQYF. CDR3 nucleotide sequence: TGTGCCAGCAGCCCCATGGGGGGTATTAAGGCCTACGAGCAGTACTTC.

The chain combines TRBV7-6 with TRBJ1-1; D ambiguous. Germline lookup yields CDR1 SGHVS and CDR2 FNYEAQ. V lost 3 bases, J lost 1 base, and 9 bases lay in between. The CDR3 covers 14 residues. CDR3 region: CASSLSAENTEAFF. Here the CDR3 DNA reads TGTGCCAGCAGCTTGTCGGCGGAGAACACTGAAGCTTTCTTT.

In nucleotides, the CDR3 is TGTGCCAGCGGGCCGGGAGAAGTAAACACCGGGGAGCTGTTTTTT. Translating gives CASGPGEVNTGELFF. The V and J genes are TRBV9 and TRBJ2-2, with a possible D match to TRBD2 (6 bases). The CDR3 is 15 residues long. The germline V gene encodes CDR1 SGDLS and CDR2 YYNGEE. The ends were cut back, 7 bases at V and 2 bases at J, with 15 bases in the middle.

The chain employs TRBV13 and TRBJ2-6; D is undetermined. V was cut by 6 bases and J by 0 bases, with 12 bases left in between. Germline CDR1 is PRHDT and CDR2 is FYEKMQ (reference sequence). The CDR3 contains 16 residues. The CDR3 bases are TGTGCCAGCAGTGCCTCAGCAGACTCTGGGGCCAACGTCCTGACTTTC. Residues: CASSASADSGANVLTF.

This chain joins TRBV2 and TRBJ2-1; D might be TRBD2 (5 bases). Germline CDR1 is SNHLY and CDR2 is FYNNEI. The CDR3 contains 14 residues. V was pared by 8 bases and J by 0 bases, with 11 bases between. The CDR3 DNA is TGTGCCAGCGCTCGGGATAGCTCCTACAATGAGCAGTTCTTC. Its protein is CASARDSSYNEQFF.

The CDR3 region is CASSPEGTGSEKLFF. CDR3 bases: TGCGCCAGCAGCCCCGAAGGGACAGGGAGTGAAAAACTGTTTTTT. The rearrangement uses TRBV5-1 and TRBJ1-4, with TRBD1 matching over 9 bases. In germline, CDR1 is SGHRS, CDR2 YFSETQ. The CDR3 covers 15 residues. The V and J ends lost 4 bases and 7 bases, in that order; junction bases with no gene match: 8.

This chain uses TRBV19 with TRBJ2-1; 7 positions agree with TRBD1. V dropped 7 bases and J dropped 4; count of bases not matched to a gene: 4. Germline V lookup: CDR1 LNHDA, CDR2 SQIVND (reference sequence). CDR3 length equals 13 residues. CDR3 residues: CASIGTAYNEQFF. For the CDR3, the DNA is TGTGCCAGTATTGGGACAGCATACAATGAGCAGTTCTTC.

The V and J genes are TRBV27 and TRBJ2-5; 7 bases align to TRBD2. After removal of 3 bases from V and 5 bases from J, the junction contained 3 bases not matched to a gene. In germline, CDR1 is MNHEY, CDR2 SMNVEV (reference sequence). There are 13 residues in the CDR3. This chain's CDR3 is CASSFPGGETQYF. The CDR3 nucleotides read TGTGCCAGCAGTTTCCCCGGGGGGGAGACCCAGTACTTC.

The CDR3 region is CASSNYNEQFF. The CDR3 bases are TGTGCCAGCAGCAACTACAATGAGCAGTTCTTC. V and J are TRBV6-6 and TRBJ2-1; no clear D gene. The CDR3 has 11 residues. Germline V gives CDR1 MNHNY, CDR2 SVGAGI (reference sequence). Trimming left V 6 bases short and J 3 bases short, with 3 bases between.

The rearrangement links TRBV4-1 to TRBJ2-1; 9 bases match TRBD2. V was clipped by 0 bases and J by 9 bases; unmatched bases: 9. Germline V CDR1 and CDR2: MGHRA, YSYEKL. The CDR3 is 16 residues long. Here the CDR3 DNA reads TGCGCCAGCAGCCAAGAAATTGCTAGCGGGGCGGCTGAGCAGTTCTTC. Protein product: CASSQEIASGAAEQFF.